A selection of T cell receptor beta chains follows, all from one sample in a study of cytomegalovirus exposure and HLA in healthy donors. The repertoire was sequenced with immunoSEQ multiplex PCR; TCRdb's copy has only in-frame clones and lacks some. The table records some 120,000 clones, 80% of them present only once. Sequencing was done on a sample of PBMCs. Receptors were obtained from a male donor in good health and CMV-seronegative. The CDR3 runs from the conserved cysteine through the conserved F or W. The D gene is left open where the match is weak. The size entry is marked missing in some rows and otherwise reads once, few, many or a size class.

>TRBV7-3|.|TRBD2|TRBJ2-1
CASSLLGLAGGYEQFF
TGTGCCAGCAGCTTATTGGGGCTAGCGGGGGGCTATGAGCAGTTCTTC
>TRBV7-6|.|.|TRBJ1-3
CASSGHRAGNGNTIYF
TGTGCCAGCAGCGGACACAGGGCCGGGAATGGAAACACCATATATTTT
>TRBV4-3|.|.|TRBJ1-2
CASSQEGRSYGYTF
TGCGCCAGCAGCCAAGAGGGCCGCTCCTATGGCTACACCTTC
>TRBV7-9|.|TRBD2|TRBJ2-7
CASSTGGYEQYF
TGTGCCAGCAGCACCGGGGGGTACGAGCAGTACTTC
>TRBV28|.|.|TRBJ2-1
CASSFKPSTHNEQFF
TGTGCCAGCAGTTTTAAACCATCTACCCACAATGAGCAGTTCTTC
>TRBV15|.|.|TRBJ1-1
CATSRDLGIEGEAFF
TGTGCCACCAGCAGAGATTTGGGGATAGAGGGAGAAGCTTTCTTT
>TRBV30|once|.|TRBJ1-5
CARSVRTGRENQPQHF
TGTGCCCGGAGTGTGAGAACCGGACGGGAGAATCAGCCCCAGCATTTT
>TRBV19|.|.|TRBJ1-1
CASSMGSEAFF
TGTGCCAGTAGTATGGGGAGTGAAGCTTTCTTT
>TRBV15|.|TRBD2|TRBJ2-1
CATSRAGGSYNEQFF
TGTGCCACCAGCAGAGCGGGGGGGTCATACAATGAGCAGTTCTTC
>TRBV7-2|.|.|TRBJ2-7
CASSLSQVSYEQYF
TGTGCCAGCAGCTTATCACAGGTCTCCTACGAGCAGTACTTC
>TRBV9|.|.|TRBJ2-7
CASSVEQSSYEQYF
TGTGCCAGCAGCGTAGAACAGAGCTCCTACGAGCAGTACTTC
>TRBV6-1|.|TRBD2|TRBJ2-1
CASSSGTSGANEQFF
TGTGCCAGCAGTTCCGGGACTAGCGGGGCAAATGAGCAGTTCTTC